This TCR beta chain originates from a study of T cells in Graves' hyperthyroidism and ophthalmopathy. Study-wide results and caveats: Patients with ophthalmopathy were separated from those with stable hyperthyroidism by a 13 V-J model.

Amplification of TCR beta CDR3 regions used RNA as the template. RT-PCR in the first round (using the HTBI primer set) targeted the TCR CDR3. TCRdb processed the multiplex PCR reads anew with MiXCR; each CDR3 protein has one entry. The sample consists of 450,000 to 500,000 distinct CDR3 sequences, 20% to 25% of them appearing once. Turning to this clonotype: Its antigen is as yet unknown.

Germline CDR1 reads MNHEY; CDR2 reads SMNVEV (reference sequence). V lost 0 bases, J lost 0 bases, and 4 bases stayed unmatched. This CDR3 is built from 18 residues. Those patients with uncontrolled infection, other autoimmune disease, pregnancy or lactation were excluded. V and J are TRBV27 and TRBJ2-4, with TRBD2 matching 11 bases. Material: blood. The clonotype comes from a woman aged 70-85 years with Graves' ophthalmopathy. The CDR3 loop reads CASSLSGGLAGAKNIQYF. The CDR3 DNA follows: TGTGCCAGCAGTTTATCTGGCGGACTAGCGGGAGCCAAAAACATTCAGTACTTC.